This T cell receptor beta chain was found in a study of T cells after somatic rescue of genetic block. The CDR3 is 15 residues long. Germline-derived CDR1 and CDR2 are GTSNPN and SVGIG (reference sequence). The V and J ends lost 3 bases and 3 bases respectively, with 12 bases between them. The data were produced by immunoSEQ multiplex PCR, yet TCRdb's version contains in-frame clones alone and is incomplete. The sample has about 14,000 clones, under 75% seen once. The V and J genes are TRBV30 and TRBJ1-6; tentatively, D is TRBD1 (5 bases). Sequences were obtained from peripheral blood mononuclear cells (PBMCs). This TCR was sampled from a boy between 5 and 17 years old. Here the CDR3 reads CAWRPQEIYNSPLHF. CDR3 coding DNA: TGTGCCTGGAGACCACAGGAGATCTATAATTCACCCCTCCACTTT.